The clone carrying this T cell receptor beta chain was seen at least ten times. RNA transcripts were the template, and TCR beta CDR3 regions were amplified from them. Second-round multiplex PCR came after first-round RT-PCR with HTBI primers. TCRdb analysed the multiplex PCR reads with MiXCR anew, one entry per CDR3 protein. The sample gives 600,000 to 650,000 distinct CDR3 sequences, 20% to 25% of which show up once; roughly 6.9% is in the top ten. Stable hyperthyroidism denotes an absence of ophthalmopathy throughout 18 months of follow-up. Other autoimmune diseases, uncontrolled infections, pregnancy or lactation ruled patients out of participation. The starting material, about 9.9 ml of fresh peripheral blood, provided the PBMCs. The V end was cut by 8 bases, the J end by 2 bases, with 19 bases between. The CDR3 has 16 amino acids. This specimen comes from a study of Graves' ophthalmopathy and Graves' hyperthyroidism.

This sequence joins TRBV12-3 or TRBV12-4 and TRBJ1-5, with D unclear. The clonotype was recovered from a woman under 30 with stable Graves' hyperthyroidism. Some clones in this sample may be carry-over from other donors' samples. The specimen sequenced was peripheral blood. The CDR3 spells CASCPGWNRGNQPQHF. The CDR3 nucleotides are TGTGCCAGCTGTCCCGGGTGGAACCGTGGCAATCAGCCCCAGCATTTT.